Below are 10 T cell receptor beta chains sequenced from a single sample in a study of Tregs in tolerant kidney transplant recipients. No antigen has been identified for these receptors. Using immunoSEQ multiplex PCR, the repertoire was profiled, and TCRdb retains in-frame clones only, with some absent. The table has a few thousand clones, around 89% seen once; the top ten hold roughly 3.5%. The input for sequencing was Tregs from blood cultured with allogeneic cells, taken before the transplant. These receptors all come from a human patient who received a combined kidney and bone marrow transplant.

The chain links TRBV30 to TRBJ2-3; the D gene is possibly TRBD2 (6 bases). V lost 5 bases and J lost 2, with 20 bases in between. The CDR3 is 16 residues long. CDR1 is GTSNPN, CDR2 SVGIG, per germline (reference sequence). CDR3 amino acids: CAWSPGTLIITDTQYF. CDR3 DNA: TGTGCCTGGTCACCCGGGACTCTAATTATCACAGATACGCAGTATTTT.

This chain connects TRBV7-2 to TRBJ2-1, with D uncertain. V was clipped by 1 base and J by 4 bases, with 8 bases between them. The CDR3 runs to 14 residues. The V gene's germline CDR1 is SGHTA and CDR2 FQGNSA. The CDR3 nucleotides read TGTGCCAGCAGCTTAGACGAACGTTACAATGAGCAGTTCTTC. Amino acids: CASSLDERYNEQFF.

The V and J genes are TRBV10-2 and TRBJ2-7; D not certain. Trimming pared 2 bases from V and 3 bases from J, leaving 11 bases between. The V gene's germline CDR1 is WSHSY and CDR2 SAAADI. This CDR3 contains 14 residues. The CDR3 is CASSEIGRNYEQYF. The CDR3 DNA follows: TGCGCCAGCAGTGAGATAGGGCGGAACTACGAGCAGTACTTC.

This clone was detected only once. This CDR3 is CASSITSGSPEQFF. CDR3 nucleotides: TGTGCCAGTAGTATCACTAGCGGGAGCCCTGAGCAGTTCTTC. This chain links TRBV19 with TRBJ2-1; 11 bases are a match to TRBD2. The ends lost 3 bases at V and 9 bases at J; junction bases unmatched: 4. Looked up from germline, CDR1 is LNHDA and CDR2 is SQIVND (reference sequence). The CDR3 is 14 residues long.

V and J are TRBV19 and TRBJ1-1, with 8 bases that match TRBD1. Germline CDR1 is LNHDA and CDR2 is SQIVND (reference sequence). J was trimmed by 1 base and V by 7 bases; bases with no gene match: 5. The CDR3 is 14 amino acids. Here the CDR3 DNA reads TGTGCCAGTACCTCAGGGACAGGGAACACTGAAGCTTTCTTT. Translating gives CASTSGTGNTEAFF.

The gene calls are TRBV5-6 and TRBJ2-2; D perhaps matches TRBD1 (5 bases). In germline, CDR1 is SGHDT, CDR2 YYEEEE. V lost 0 bases to trimming and J lost 2 bases, with 8 bases between them. The CDR3 is 15 residues long. CDR3 in DNA: TGTGCCAGCAGCTTGGACAGGAGAAACACCGGGGAGCTGTTTTTT. Its translation is CASSLDRRNTGELFF. Combining the CDR3 with reference TRBV5-6 and TRBJ2-2 gives the whole variable domain DAGVTQSPTHLIKTRGQQVTLRCSPKSGHDTVSWYQQALGQGPQFIFQYYEEEERQRGNFPDRFSGHQFPNYSSELNVNALLLGDSALYLCASSLDRRNTGELFFGEGSRLTVL.

The chain is built from TRBV27 and TRBJ2-3, with TRBD1 matching 8 bases. J lost 0 bases, V lost 6 bases, and 8 bases had no gene match. CDR3 length: 16 amino acids. From germline, CDR1 is MNHEY and CDR2 SMNVEV (reference sequence). CDR3 amino acids: CASSRGQGISTDTQYF. In nucleotides, the CDR3 is TGTGCCAGCAGCCGTGGACAGGGTATAAGCACAGATACGCAGTATTTT.

This clone appeared a few times. The rearrangement links TRBV19 to TRBJ1-5; D is unresolved. The germline V gene encodes CDR1 LNHDA and CDR2 SQIVND (reference sequence). The CDR3 has 13 amino acids. The V gene lost 5 bases and the J gene lost 9 bases, with 14 bases spanning the gap. CDR3 bases: TGTGCCAGTAGTCCCCCCCGCACGCCGCCCCAGCATTTT. Translation gives CASSPPRTPPQHF.

Only a few counts were recorded for this clone. V usage is TRBV5-4 and J usage is TRBJ2-1; 8 nucleotides align to TRBD1. Per the germline V gene, CDR1 is SGHNT and CDR2 is YYREEE (reference sequence). CDR3 length: 15 residues. With V trimmed by 4 bases and J by 2 bases, 5 bases remained unmatched. The CDR3 is CASSLDRGPYNEQFF. DNA of the CDR3: TGTGCCAGCAGCCTAGACAGGGGCCCCTACAATGAGCAGTTCTTC.

The chain employs TRBV5-4 and TRBJ1-2; D uncertain. The CDR3 length is 15 residues. The germline CDR1 and CDR2 sequences are SGHNT and YYREEE (reference sequence). The ends were cut back, 5 bases at V and 4 bases at J, with 18 bases in the middle. In DNA, the CDR3 is TGTGCCAGCAGACCAGTTGTCTCCGGAGGCTATGGCTACACCTTC. Its translation is CASRPVVSGGYGYTF.